One T cell receptor (beta chain) is described in this entry. A modified ARM-PCR protocol with three rounds of nested PCR amplified TCRbeta. TCRdb redid the calling of the multiplex PCR reads with MiXCR, one entry per CDR3 protein. The repertoire holds 100,000 or so distinct CDR3 sequences, with about 60% as singletons. These data are taken from a study of tumor and adjacent non-tumor tissue in lung cancer. Germline CDR1 and CDR2: MNHEY and SVGEGT. This CDR3 contains 13 residues. The template was RNA from unsorted bulk tissue. This non-tumor lung sample came from over 3 cm beyond the tumor edge. The chain is built from TRBV6-2 or TRBV6-3 and TRBJ1-2; no definite D call. This receptor was taken from a man younger than 45 with non-small cell lung cancer. The sample consisted of distant non-tumor lung tissue. CDR3 sequence: CASYRFAGNGYTF. DNA for the CDR3: TGTGCTAGCTATCGCTTCGCGGGAAATGGCTACACCTTC.